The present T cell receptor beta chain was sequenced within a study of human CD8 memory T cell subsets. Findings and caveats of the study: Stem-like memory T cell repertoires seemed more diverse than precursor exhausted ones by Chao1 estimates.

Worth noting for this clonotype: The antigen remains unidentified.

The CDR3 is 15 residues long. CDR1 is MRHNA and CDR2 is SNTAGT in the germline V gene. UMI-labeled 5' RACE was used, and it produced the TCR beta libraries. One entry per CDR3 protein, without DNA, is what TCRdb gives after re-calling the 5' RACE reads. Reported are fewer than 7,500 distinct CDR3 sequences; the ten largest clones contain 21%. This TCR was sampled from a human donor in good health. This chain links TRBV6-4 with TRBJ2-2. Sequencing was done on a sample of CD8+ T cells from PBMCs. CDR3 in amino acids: CASSDSPGNTGELFF.